The 2 T cell receptor beta chains in this list originate from one sample, sequenced in a study of early T cells in non-severe SARS-CoV-2 infection (dated by TCRdb to about 2021). The library was produced with 5' RACE. The sequencer was a NextSeq 500. The raw public data were reprocessed by TCRdb itself: fastp quality trimming at Q25, MiXCR clonotype calling, in-frame beta chains only. Each entry is one CDR3 protein sequence, shown with its most common DNA and genes. Recorded for this sample are fewer than 75,000 distinct CDR3 sequences; 20% of them occurred a single time. The ten largest clones capture more than 15% of the sample. The specimen comprised whole blood, sampled at baseline. These TCRs come from an adult who was a healthcare worker with PCR-confirmed SARS-CoV-2 infection or an uninfected control (not recorded which).

The chain combines TRBV3-1 with TRBJ2-4; 9 bases agree with TRBD1. The CDR3 totals 16 residues. Germline CDR1 is LGHDT and CDR2 is YNNKEL (reference sequence). V lost 0 bases, J lost 9 bases, and 9 bases stayed unmatched. Here the CDR3 DNA reads TGTGCCAGCAGCCAAGAGGTGGCGGACAGGGGTGGCATTCAGTACTTC. Its protein is CASSQEVADRGGIQYF.

This clonotype was detected only a few times. This chain links TRBV6-1 with TRBJ2-3; TRBD1 matches at 7 bases. Germline V lookup: CDR1 MNHNS, CDR2 SASEGT. The CDR3 contains 15 residues. V gave up 6 bases and J gave up 2 bases; unmatched junction bases: 8. This chain's CDR3 is CASSTDRYSTDTQYF. CDR3 coding DNA: TGTGCCAGCAGCACGGACAGGTACTCCACAGATACGCAGTATTTT.